What follows is one T cell receptor beta chain and its context. V lost 3 bases, J lost 5 bases, and 9 bases stayed unmatched. Germline CDR1 is LNHDA and CDR2 is SQIVND (reference sequence). The CDR3 runs to 15 residues. The source of the sample is a study of blood T cell repertoires in COVID-19. In the original analysis: Amplification of reference gene primers was used by the study to estimate nucleated cell counts. Profiled with immunoSEQ multiplex PCR; TCRdb holds only in-frame clones, not every one. V, J and clone size are those of that table, while D and trimming were read from the DNA. The sample contains about 130,000 clones, roughly 86% of which appear only once.

This sequence joins TRBV19 and TRBJ1-1, with TRBD1 matching 7 bases. This sequence originates from a human donor in a cohort sampled during active COVID-19. Material for sequencing was peripheral blood. The DNA for the CDR3 is TGTGCCAGTAGTATCCCGACAGGGTCCTTGACTGAAGCTTTCTTT. This codes for CASSIPTGSLTEAFF.